What follows describes a single TCR beta chain. The naive CD8 subset, CD45RO-negative cells positively selected for CCR7, excluded terminally differentiated effector memory CD45RA+ cells. Looked up from germline, CDR1 is SEHNR and CDR2 is FQNEAQ (reference sequence). The CDR3 spans 13 residues. The V gene lost 6 bases and the J gene lost 3 bases, with 11 bases spanning the gap. This entry belongs to a study of shared clonotypes between healthy human individuals. The repertoire was sequenced with immunoSEQ multiplex PCR; TCRdb's copy has only in-frame clones and lacks some. The table records roughly 2,000,000 clones, around 93% of them present only once.

The chain has TRBV7-9 and TRBJ2-5, with D possibly matching TRBD2 (6 bases). This TCR was sampled from a young man in good health. Some clones in this sample may be carry-over from other donors' samples. Sequenced: naive CD8+ T cells from PBMCs. The CDR3 bases are TGTGCCAGCAGGATCCGACTAGAAGAGACCCAGTACTTC. It encodes CASRIRLEETQYF.